A single sample gave rise to the 16 T cell receptor beta chains below, sequenced in a study of control samples from healthy donors and cancer patients. Clones were read by immunoSEQ multiplex PCR, and TCRdb kept only the in-frame ones, dropping some. The sample lists more than 150,000 clones, around nine tenths occurring once. The specimen sequenced was blood. These receptors came from a woman in her twenties or thirties in good health.

V gene TRBV30 combines with J gene TRBJ2-3; TRBD2 matches at 7 bases. Trimming removed 4 bases from V and 8 bases from J; junction bases left unmatched: 6. This CDR3 contains 12 residues. Germline V gene lookup returns CDR1 GTSNPN and CDR2 SVGIG (reference sequence). Here the CDR3 reads CAWKGREGTQYF. The CDR3 DNA reads as TGTGCCTGGAAGGGGAGGGAAGGTACGCAGTATTTT.

The chain uses TRBV27 and TRBJ2-2; 16 bases agree with TRBD2. V lost 0 bases to trimming and J lost 4 bases; unmatched junction nucleotides: 17. The CDR3 length is 23 residues. Germline CDR1 and CDR2: MNHEY and SMNVEV (reference sequence). The CDR3 region is CASSLSAVLGTSGRARSTGELFF. CDR3 nucleotides: TGTGCCAGCAGTTTATCAGCTGTCCTTGGGACTAGCGGGAGGGCTAGAAGCACCGGGGAGCTGTTTTTT.

This chain joins TRBV14 and TRBJ2-2, with D uncertain. Germline V lookup: CDR1 SGHDN, CDR2 FVKESK. This CDR3 is 16 amino acids long. Trimming pared 0 bases from V and 6 bases from J, leaving 14 bases between. The DNA for the CDR3 is TGTGCCAGCAGCCAAGACGGTGGGCTAAGAGCCGGGGAGCTGTTTTTT. Protein sequence: CASSQDGGLRAGELFF.

CDR3 residues: CASSPTGIYGNTIYF. CDR3 nucleotide sequence: TGTGCCAGCAGCCCGACAGGGATTTATGGAAACACCATATATTTT. This chain joins TRBV7-9 and TRBJ1-3; TRBD1 agrees at 7 bases. The V and J ends lost 5 bases and 3 bases, in that order; junction bases with no gene match: 7. CDR3 length: 15 residues. CDR1 and CDR2 (germline): SEHNR, FQNEAQ (reference sequence).

The chain joins TRBV9 to TRBJ2-3; no clear D gene. CDR3 size: 16 residues. CDR1 and CDR2 from the germline V gene are SGDLS and YYNGEE. V gave up 4 bases and J gave up 0 bases, with 15 bases separating them. The CDR3 spells CASSPSPTISTDTQYF. CDR3 in DNA: TGTGCCAGCAGCCCGAGCCCTACGATAAGCACAGATACGCAGTATTTT. Using reference TRBV9 and TRBJ2-3 for the parts outside the CDR3, the full variable domain is DSGVTQTPKHLITATGQRVTLRCSPRSGDLSVYWYQQSLDQGLQFLIQYYNGEERAKGNILERFSAQQFPDLHSELNLSSLELGDSALYFCASSPSPTISTDTQYFGPGTRLTVL.

The chain couples TRBV3-1 (or the pseudogene TRBV3-2) to TRBJ2-3; D gene unclear. The CDR3 has 15 residues. Trimming cost V 2 bases and J 4 bases, with 13 bases left between them. The germline V gene has CDR1 LGHDT and CDR2 YNNKEL (reference sequence). The CDR3: CASSQRPGRADTQYF. CDR3 nucleotides: TGTGCCAGCAGCCAACGGCCCGGAAGGGCAGATACGCAGTATTTT.

The J gene is TRBJ1-2, the V gene TRBV24-1; no firm D call. Trimming took 0 bases from V and 4 from J, leaving 8 bases between them. The CDR3 extends over 14 amino acids. The germline gives CDR1 KGHDR, CDR2 SFDVKD. For the CDR3, the DNA is TGTGCCACCAGTGATTTGACGGGTACCTATGGCTACACCTTC. Protein product: CATSDLTGTYGYTF.

The genes are TRBV7-9 and TRBJ2-5, with D unresolved. The V end was cut by 5 bases, the J end by 4 bases, with 8 bases between. The germline V gene has CDR1 SEHNR and CDR2 FQNEAQ (reference sequence). This CDR3 region has 12 residues. This chain's CDR3 is CASSVHAETQYF. The CDR3 DNA sequence: TGTGCCAGCAGCGTGCATGCAGAGACCCAGTACTTC.

The gene calls are TRBV5-6 and TRBJ2-2; D unclear. The CDR3 totals 13 residues. The V gene's germline CDR1 is SGHDT and CDR2 YYEEEE. V was pared by 6 bases and J by 5 bases, with 11 bases between. This chain's CDR3 is CASNRDRTGELFF. The CDR3 DNA sequence: TGTGCCAGCAACCGAGACCGTACCGGGGAGCTGTTTTTT.

The gene calls are TRBV28 and TRBJ1-2; tentative D call: TRBD1 (5 bases). Per the germline V gene, CDR1 is MDHEN and CDR2 is SYDVKM. The CDR3 is made up of 14 amino acids. Trimming shortened V by 4 bases and J by 2 bases, and 11 bases separated the two germline ends. CDR3 coding DNA: TGTGCCAGCAGTTCCTTGACAGTCAACTATGGCTACACCTTC. Translating it yields CASSSLTVNYGYTF.

The V gene is TRBV28, the J gene TRBJ1-2; D ambiguous. From germline, CDR1 is MDHEN and CDR2 SYDVKM. V lost 2 bases and J 6 bases, leaving 10 bases between the germline ends. This CDR3 is 13 amino acids long. The CDR3 loop reads CASSLQVHDGYTF. The CDR3 DNA follows: TGTGCCAGCAGTTTACAGGTCCACGATGGCTACACCTTC.

The chain has TRBV27 and TRBJ1-2; 9 bases are a match to TRBD1. The CDR3 consists of 14 residues. Germline CDR1 is MNHEY and CDR2 is SMNVEV (reference sequence). V lost 5 bases, J lost 3 bases, and 4 bases stayed unmatched. This CDR3 is CASSTRTGDYGYTF. In DNA form, the CDR3 reads TGTGCCAGCAGTACAAGGACAGGGGACTATGGCTACACCTTC.

The chain combines TRBV12-1 with TRBJ2-1; TRBD2, the D gene given by the table, was not confirmed from the DNA. TRBV12-1 is tagged as a pseudogene. The CDR3 is made up of 19 amino acids. The CDR3 loop is CASSFGLGLAGRSYNEQFF. The CDR3 DNA sequence: TGTGCCAGCAGCTTTGGGTTGGGGCTAGCGGGAAGATCCTACAATGAGCAGTTCTTC.

This rearrangement joins TRBV6-6 to TRBJ1-1, with 7 nucleotides matching TRBD1. The CDR3 has 18 amino acids. The germline V gene encodes CDR1 MNHNY and CDR2 SVGAGI (reference sequence). Germline trimming cut 5 bases from V and 1 base from J; bases unmatched to any gene: 16. As DNA, the CDR3 is TGTGCCAGCAGTCCGAGGGGGCAGTGGGGTACGACGAACACTGAAGCTTTCTTT. It is translated as CASSPRGQWGTTNTEAFF.

V usage is TRBV21-1 and J usage is TRBJ2-2. TRBV21-1 is noted as a pseudogene. This CDR3 comprises 17 residues. In DNA, the CDR3 is TGTGCCAGCAGCAAAATGTGCAGACGTCAGAACACCGGGGAGCTGTTTTTT. This sequence encodes CASSKMCRRQNTGELFF.

The gene calls are TRBV2 and TRBJ2-7; TRBD1 agrees at 7 bases. The V gene end was trimmed by 10 bases and the J gene end by 0 bases; junction bases not matched to a gene: 6. Germline V CDR1 and CDR2: SNHLY, FYNNEI. The CDR3 contains 13 residues. The CDR3 spells CATRGISSYEQYF. CDR3 bases: TGTGCCACCAGGGGGATTAGCTCCTACGAGCAGTACTTC.